The 32 T cell receptor beta chains reported below all come from one sample, sequenced in a study of blood T cells in healthy people across ages. A second PCR, run for 7 to 11 cycles, used a sample-barcoded 5' primer plus a J-beta primer mix. TCRdb reprocessed the 5' RACE reads with MiXCR, giving one entry per CDR3 protein. The sample has approximately 290,000 distinct CDR3 sequences, 25% to 30% seen once. Sequencing input: blood. These receptors came from a woman aged 70-85 years in good health.

This clonotype was counted ten times or more. The J gene is TRBJ1-2, the V gene TRBV2; TRBD1 might be the D (6 bases). Germline V CDR1 and CDR2: SNHLY, FYNNEI. Trimming took 8 bases from V and 2 from J, leaving 21 bases between them. CDR3 size: 16 residues. CDR3 protein: CASSWDNSLVNYGYTF. CDR3 sequence (DNA): TGTGCCAGCTCGTGGGACAACTCACTAGTAAACTATGGCTACACCTTC.

The chain joins TRBV6-2 or TRBV6-3 to TRBJ2-1; no definite D call. The closer fit of TRBJ2-7 to the DNA end suggests the J call may be wrong. Germline CDR1 is MNHEY and CDR2 is SVGEGT. The CDR3 is made up of 11 amino acids. CDR3 sequence reads: CATRDRYEQYF. As DNA, the CDR3 is TGTGCCACCCGAGACCGCTACGAGCAGTACTTC.

This clonotype occurred once. The rearrangement uses TRBV28 and TRBJ1-1; TRBD1 matches 7 bases. Per germline, CDR1 MDHEN and CDR2 SYDVKM. The CDR3 runs 14 residues. The trim removed 9 bases at V and 8 bases at J, leaving 15 bases unmatched. The CDR3 DNA follows: TGTGCCAGTACGAACCTCCTGGGACAGAGAGAAGCTTTCTTT. Its protein is CASTNLLGQREAFF.

CDR3 loop: CASSITSGRGETQYF. DNA of the CDR3: TGTGCCAGCAGTATTACTAGCGGGAGAGGAGAGACCCAGTACTTC. The V call is TRBV7-6, the J call TRBJ2-5, with 11 bases identical to TRBD2. The germline V gene has CDR1 SGHVS and CDR2 FNYEAQ. V gave up 6 bases and J gave up 4 bases; unmatched junction bases: 7. The CDR3 spans 15 residues. Based on the CDR3 plus reference TRBV7-6 and TRBJ2-5, the full variable domain is GAGVSQSPRYKVTKRGQDVALRCDPISGHVSLYWYRQALGQGPEFLTYFNYEAQQDKSGLPNDRFSAERPEGSISTLTIQRTEQRDSAMYRCASSITSGRGETQYFGPGTRLLVL.

The chain couples TRBV5-1 to TRBJ2-5, with 9 positions matching TRBD1. Germline lookup yields CDR1 SGHRS and CDR2 YFSETQ. The CDR3 covers 15 residues. V trimming: 1 base; J trimming: 5 bases; junction bases outside the gene matches: 6. The DNA of the CDR3 is TGCGCCAGCAGCTTGCACACAGGGGGCAGGGAGACCCAGTACTTC. As protein: CASSLHTGGRETQYF. Full variable domain (rest looked up from reference TRBV5-1 and TRBJ2-5): KAGVTQTPRYLIKTRGQQVTLSCSPISGHRSVSWYQQTPGQGLQFLFEYFSETQRNKGNFPGRFSGRQFSNSRSEMNVSTLELGDSALYLCASSLHTGGRETQYFGPGTRLLVL.

The rearrangement joins TRBV5-1 to TRBJ2-3; 8 bases map to TRBD2. J was trimmed by 6 bases and V by 0 bases; bases with no gene match: 9. Germline V lookup: CDR1 SGHRS, CDR2 YFSETQ. CDR3 length equals 16 residues. The DNA of the CDR3 is TGCGCCAGCAGCTTGGGGAGCGGGAGTTTGTCCGATACGCAGTATTTT. It yields the protein CASSLGSGSLSDTQYF.

This rearrangement joins TRBV7-2 to TRBJ2-1; D call uncertain. The germline CDR1 and CDR2 sequences are SGHTA and FQGNSA. Trimming removed 2 bases from V and 3 bases from J, with 11 bases in between. This CDR3 comprises 15 residues. DNA of the CDR3: TGTGCCAGCAGCTTAAGCGACCGACGCTACAATGAGCAGTTCTTC. It codes for CASSLSDRRYNEQFF.

This clonotype was recorded a few times. The genes are TRBV18 and TRBJ2-7, with D perhaps TRBD2 (6 bases). CDR3 length equals 14 residues. Trimming shortened V by 6 bases and J by 2 bases, and 14 bases separated the two germline ends. The germline gives CDR1 KGHSH, CDR2 LQKENI. As DNA, the CDR3 is TGTGCCAGCTCGGAGGGTATCACGGCCTACGAGCAGTACTTC. This sequence encodes CASSEGITAYEQYF.

This clonotype occurred a few times. The chain is built from TRBV7-2 and TRBJ2-5; 7 nucleotides agree with TRBD2. The CDR3 covers 16 residues. V shed 4 bases and J 5 bases; nucleotides not matched to a gene: 13. Germline-derived CDR1 and CDR2 are SGHTA and FQGNSA. CDR3 loop: CASSYQAGIASETQYF. CDR3 in DNA: TGTGCCAGCAGCTACCAAGCGGGAATCGCCTCTGAGACCCAGTACTTC.

This chain uses TRBV4-2 with TRBJ2-3; D remains unclear. This CDR3 is 16 amino acids long. The V and J ends lost 1 base and 2 bases respectively, with 13 bases between them. Germline CDR1 LGHNA, CDR2 YNFKEQ. CDR3: CASSQVTPNPTDTQYF. The CDR3 bases are TGTGCCAGCAGCCAAGTGACACCCAACCCCACAGATACGCAGTATTTT.

This rearrangement joins TRBV5-6 to TRBJ2-2; the match to TRBD1 covers 10 bases. The V and J ends lost 4 bases and 5 bases, in that order; junction bases with no gene match: 8. Germline V lookup: CDR1 SGHDT, CDR2 YYEEEE. The CDR3 consists of 16 residues. The CDR3 DNA sequence: TGTGCCAGCAGCGCGACCGGGACAGGGGATACCGGGGAGCTGTTTTTT. As protein: CASSATGTGDTGELFF.

V gene TRBV28 combines with J gene TRBJ2-7; weak D call: TRBD1 (5 bases). Germline V gene sequence: CDR1 MDHEN, CDR2 SYDVKM. This CDR3 has 13 amino acids. The V and J ends lost 10 bases and 2 bases respectively, with 15 bases between them. The CDR3 spells CATMGLVPYEQYF. CDR3 nucleotides: TGTGCCACCATGGGGCTAGTCCCCTACGAGCAGTACTTC.

This clonotype was observed many times. At one of its ends the junction is not consistent with the germline gene, which may arise from a read error. V gene TRBV7-7 combines with J gene TRBJ2-5, with D uncertain. There are 14 residues in the CDR3. The germline V gene has CDR1 SSHAT and CDR2 FNYEAQ (reference sequence). The CDR3 sequence: CASSLVGAQETQYF. The DNA for the CDR3 is TGTGCTAGCAGCTTAGTCGGAGCACAAGAGACCCAGTACTTC.

CDR3 nucleotides: TGTGCCACCAGTGACTCGAGGGGGTCCGGAACTGAAGCTTTCTTT. Amino acids: CATSDSRGSGTEAFF. The rearrangement joins TRBV24-1 to TRBJ1-1; weak D call: TRBD1 (6 bases). Germline loops: CDR1 KGHDR, CDR2 SFDVKD. The length of the CDR3 is 15 residues. Trimming shortened V by 4 bases and J by 5 bases, and 16 bases separated the two germline ends.

This clonotype has a count of ten or more. The genes are TRBV6-2 or TRBV6-3 and TRBJ2-6, with D hard to call. The CDR3 has 16 amino acids. Germline CDR1 and CDR2: MNHEY and SVGEGT. V was trimmed by 0 bases and J by 0 bases, leaving 6 bases between them. CDR3 region: CASSYSGNSGANVLTF. Written as DNA, the CDR3 is TGTGCCAGCAGTTACTCGGGTAACTCTGGGGCCAACGTCCTGACTTTC.

The chain employs TRBV10-1 and TRBJ1-1, with D perhaps TRBD1 (5 bases). This CDR3 comprises 14 residues. Germline V lookup: CDR1 WNHNN, CDR2 SYGVQD (reference sequence). The V end was cut by 6 bases, the J end by 4 bases, with 15 bases between. The CDR3 loop reads CASSRGDTSTEAFF. The DNA of the CDR3 is TGCGCCAGCAGCCGGGGGGATACAAGCACTGAAGCTTTCTTT.

The CDR3 here is CASSESQGILSDTQYF. CDR3 sequence (DNA): TGTGCCAGCAGTGAATCCCAGGGAATCTTATCAGATACGCAGTATTTT. The rearrangement joins TRBV25-1 to TRBJ2-3; possibly TRBD1 for D (5 bases). V was cut by 1 base and J by 4 bases, with 15 bases left in between. In germline, CDR1 is MGHDK, CDR2 SYGVNS. The CDR3 spans 16 residues. Using reference TRBV25-1 and TRBJ2-3 for the parts outside the CDR3, the full variable domain is EADIYQTPRYLVIGTGKKITLECSQTMGHDKMYWYQQDPGMELHLIHYSYGVNSTEKGDLSSESTVSRIRTEHFPLTLESARPSHTSQYLCASSESQGILSDTQYFGPGTRLTVL.

This clonotype was counted only a few times. The chain combines TRBV20-1 with TRBJ2-7; 10 bases match TRBD2. V shed 3 bases and J 8 bases; nucleotides not matched to a gene: 10. The CDR3 length is 14 residues. Germline values: CDR1 DFQATT, CDR2 SNEGSKA (reference sequence). The DNA for the CDR3 is TGCAGTGCTAGCCCGAGGCTAGCGGGAGAGCAGCAGTACTTC. Amino acid sequence: CSASPRLAGEQQYF.

This clonotype occurred once. The gene calls are TRBV11-1 and TRBJ1-1; D not certain. The CDR3 sequence is 12 residues long. With 5 bases removed from V and 3 bases from J, the gap between germline ends came to 7 bases. CDR1 SGHAT and CDR2 FQDESV come from the germline V gene (reference sequence). CDR3 DNA: TGTGCCAGCAGCCCTGATGACACTGAAGCTTTCTTT. As protein: CASSPDDTEAFF.

There are a few counts of this clonotype. V gene TRBV5-1 combines with J gene TRBJ2-3, with TRBD2 matching over 8 bases. Trimming took 0 bases from V and 5 from J; bases not matched to a gene: 5. The germline CDR1 and CDR2 sequences are SGHRS and YFSETQ. The CDR3 is 15 amino acids. Here the CDR3 DNA reads TGCGCCAGCAGCTTGGACGGGAGGGAAATAGATACGCAGTATTTT. Translated, it gives CASSLDGREIDTQYF.

V gene TRBV20-1 combines with J gene TRBJ1-4; D might be TRBD1 (5 bases). Per germline, CDR1 DFQATT and CDR2 SNEGSKA (reference sequence). V was clipped by 5 bases and J by 4 bases, with 14 bases between them. The CDR3 length is 14 residues. The CDR3 DNA reads as TGCAGTGCTTCTTCACCGGGACTTAATGAAAAACTGTTTTTT. This translates into CSASSPGLNEKLFF.

The rearrangement joins TRBV20-1 to TRBJ2-5, with D unclear. V was clipped by 6 bases and J by 5 bases, with 16 bases between them. This CDR3 is built from 13 residues. Germline values: CDR1 DFQATT, CDR2 SNEGSKA (reference sequence). Here the CDR3 reads CSARRVSRETQYF. CDR3 bases: TGCAGTGCCCGGAGAGTTAGTAGGGAGACCCAGTACTTC.

This clonotype has a handful of counts. The V call is TRBV29-1, the J call TRBJ2-3; 10 nucleotides line up with TRBD2. The CDR3 is 14 residues long. Germline CDR1 reads SQVTM; CDR2 reads ANQGSEA. With V trimmed by 4 bases and J by 2 bases, 3 bases remained unmatched. This CDR3 reads CSVVTSGHTDTQYF. Written as DNA, the CDR3 is TGCAGCGTTGTGACTAGCGGGCACACAGATACGCAGTATTTT.

CDR3 loop: CASSSGRESRSTNEKLFF. CDR3 DNA sequence: TGTGCCAGCAGCTCCGGACGGGAGTCAAGGTCAACTAATGAAAAACTGTTTTTT. The gene calls are TRBV7-8 and TRBJ1-4; D gene ambiguous. Trimming pared 4 bases from V and 0 bases from J, leaving 18 bases between. The length of the CDR3 is 18 residues. Germline V gene lookup returns CDR1 SGHVS and CDR2 FQNEAQ.

The table lists this clonotype with a count of one. V is TRBV29-1 and J is TRBJ2-3; TRBD1 or TRBD2 may be the D gene (6 bases each). Germline-derived CDR1 and CDR2 are SQVTM and ANQGSEA. CDR3 length: 14 amino acids. With 6 bases removed from V and 3 bases from J, the gap between germline ends came to 16 bases. The CDR3 nucleotides read TGCAGCGTGACAAACCGAGGGGGGACAGATACGCAGTATTTT. As protein: CSVTNRGGTDTQYF.

This clonotype was picked up a small number of times. This sequence joins TRBV29-1 and TRBJ2-7; TRBD2 aligns across 7 bases. V gave up 6 bases and J gave up 6 bases; unmatched junction bases: 5. Germline loops: CDR1 SQVTM, CDR2 ANQGSEA. The CDR3 runs to 11 residues. CDR3 coding DNA: TGCAGCGTGGAACTAGCGTTCGAGCAGTACTTC. Translated: CSVELAFEQYF.

The table lists this clonotype with many counts. The CDR3 protein is CASSARGGRGYVTDTQYF. For the CDR3, the DNA is TGTGCCAGCAGTGCGCGCGGCGGGAGAGGATATGTGACAGATACGCAGTATTTT. The chain is built from TRBV28 and TRBJ2-3, with TRBD2 matching over 7 bases. The junction had 17 bases not matched to a gene; V was cut back by 5 bases and J by 3 bases. Per the germline V gene, CDR1 is MDHEN and CDR2 is SYDVKM. The CDR3 is 18 amino acids.

The rearrangement uses TRBV4-1 and TRBJ1-4, with TRBD1 matching 8 bases. Germline V gene sequence: CDR1 MGHRA, CDR2 YSYEKL. The junction had 8 bases not matched to a gene; V was cut back by 3 bases and J by 8 bases. The CDR3 covers 15 residues. CDR3 DNA sequence: TGCGCCAGCAGCCAGCAAACAGGGGGGGAGGAAAAACTGTTTTTT. Its protein is CASSQQTGGEEKLFF.

This clonotype has only a few counts. The rearrangement joins TRBV3-1 to TRBJ1-2; unclear D gene. V was trimmed by 0 bases and J by 2 bases, leaving 7 bases between them. The CDR3 totals 14 residues. Germline CDR1 LGHDT, CDR2 YNNKEL (reference sequence). The CDR3 spells CASSQEHGNYGYTF. CDR3 bases: TGTGCCAGCAGCCAAGAACATGGCAACTATGGCTACACCTTC. Filled out from reference TRBV3-1 and TRBJ1-2, the complete variable domain reads DTAVSQTPKYLVTQMGNDKSIKCEQNLGHDTMYWYKQDSKKFLKIMFSYNNKELIINETVPNRFSPKSPDKAHLNLHINSLELGDSAVYFCASSQEHGNYGYTFGSGTRLTVV.

The CDR3 DNA sequence: TGTGCCAGCAGCTTGTTGTCGGGAGGGCAAAAAGAGACCCAGTACTTC. This sequence encodes CASSLLSGGQKETQYF. V and J are TRBV7-2 and TRBJ2-5; 8 positions match TRBD2. The CDR3 runs 16 residues. In germline, CDR1 is SGHTA, CDR2 FQGNSA. J was trimmed by 3 bases and V by 3 bases; bases with no gene match: 9.

The gene calls are TRBV7-3 and TRBJ1-2, with TRBD1 as a possible D gene (6 bases). CDR3 size: 17 residues. Germline V gene lookup returns CDR1 SGHTA and CDR2 FQGTGA. The V end lost 5 bases, the J end lost 1 base, and 20 bases lay between the germline ends. The CDR3 coding sequence is TGTGCCAGCAGCAGAGTTGGGGGGGGCGCCGGTAACTATGGCTACACCTTC. It encodes CASSRVGGGAGNYGYTF.

This chain connects TRBV28 to TRBJ2-1; 7 nucleotides line up with TRBD1. CDR3 length: 17 residues. After removal of 3 bases from V and 1 base from J, the junction contained 9 bases not matched to a gene. Germline-derived CDR1 and CDR2 are MDHEN and SYDVKM. This CDR3 is CASSLSTGPRSYNEQFF. In DNA, the CDR3 is TGTGCCAGCAGTTTGTCGACAGGGCCTAGATCCTACAATGAGCAGTTCTTC.